Sequencing of this TCR beta chain was carried out in a study of human versus mouse CDR3 diversity and MHC coevolution. Germline CDR1 is LNHDA and CDR2 is SQIVND (reference sequence). The CDR3 is 12 residues long. Deletions cut 5 bases from V and 4 bases from J, with 8 bases between. Libraries were prepared by immunoSEQ multiplex PCR; TCRdb keeps only in-frame clonotypes and omits some of them. This table holds tens of thousands of clones, 85% to 95% found once. Overall study findings and caveats: About 1.6 million TCR beta clonotypes were estimated for humans, the largest repertoire.

Remarks on this clone: Its matching antigen is unknown.

Naive CD4 T cells were sorted as CD45RO-negative, CD62L-positive. This TCR derives from a person between 25 and 70 years old in good health. The chain recombines TRBV19 with TRBJ1-1; D is undetermined. Sequencing was performed on naive CD4+ T cells from blood. Subset given: CD45RO-negative CD62L-positive naive CD4 T cells. CDR3: CASSSQFTEAFF. The CDR3 DNA reads TGTGCCAGTAGTTCCCAGTTCACTGAAGCTTTCTTT.